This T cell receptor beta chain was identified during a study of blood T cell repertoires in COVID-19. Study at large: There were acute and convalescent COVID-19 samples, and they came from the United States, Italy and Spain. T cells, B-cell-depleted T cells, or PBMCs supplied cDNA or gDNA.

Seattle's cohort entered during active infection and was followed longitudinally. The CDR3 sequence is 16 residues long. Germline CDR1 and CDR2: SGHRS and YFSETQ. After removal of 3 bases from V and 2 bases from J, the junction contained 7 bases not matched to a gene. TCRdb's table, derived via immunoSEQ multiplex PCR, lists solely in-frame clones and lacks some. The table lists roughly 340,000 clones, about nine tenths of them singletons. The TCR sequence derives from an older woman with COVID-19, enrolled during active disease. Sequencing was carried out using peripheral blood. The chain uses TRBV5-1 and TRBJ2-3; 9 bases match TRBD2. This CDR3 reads CASSSSSGGSTDTQYF. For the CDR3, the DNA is TGCGCCAGCAGCTCCTCGAGCGGGGGGTCCACAGATACGCAGTATTTT.